The 8 T cell receptor beta chains presented below share a single source sample, sequenced in a study of graft-versus-host responses after intestinal transplantation. Using immunoSEQ multiplex PCR, the repertoire was profiled, and TCRdb retains in-frame clones only, with some absent. The sample contains about 71,000 clones, less than 95% of which appear only once. These receptors' targets are unknown. The material was unstimulated CD8+ T cells sorted from spleen or lymph node cells, obtained before intestinal transplant. Receptors were obtained from a human donor who received an intestinal transplant.

To note about this clone: The same CDR3 is also encoded by other DNA sequences in this sample. J is TRBJ2-3 and V is TRBV9, with 7 bases aligning to TRBD2. Germline lookup yields CDR1 SGDLS and CDR2 YYNGEE. After removal of 0 bases from V and 4 bases from J, the junction contained 5 bases not matched to a gene. There are 15 residues in the CDR3. CDR3 residues: CASSVEGGAPDTQYF. The CDR3 DNA is TGTGCCAGCAGCGTAGAGGGAGGGGCCCCAGATACGCAGTATTTT.

The chain couples TRBV27 to TRBJ1-1; no clear D gene. V shed 5 bases and J shed 0 bases, with 16 bases lying between them. Germline CDR1 is MNHEY and CDR2 is SMNVEV (reference sequence). This CDR3 has 16 amino acids. The chain's CDR3 is CASSHDPHAVNTEAFF. In DNA form, the CDR3 reads TGTGCCAGCAGTCACGACCCGCACGCGGTGAACACTGAAGCTTTCTTT.

The V call is TRBV19, the J call TRBJ1-4, with 11 bases identical to TRBD1. V lost 2 bases and J lost 8; bases outside the gene matches: 4. The CDR3 spans 15 residues. From germline, CDR1 is LNHDA and CDR2 SQIVND (reference sequence). The CDR3 sequence: CASSIQGQGGEKLFF. The CDR3 coding sequence is TGTGCCAGTAGTATACAGGGACAGGGGGGCGAAAAACTGTTTTTT.

The J gene is TRBJ2-7, the V gene TRBV29-1; tentative D call: TRBD2 (5 bases). The CDR3 is 16 residues long. Trimming pared 6 bases from V and 4 bases from J, leaving 25 bases between. Germline loops: CDR1 SQVTM, CDR2 ANQGSEA. CDR3 sequence reads: CSVKRRSGSFHYEQYF. The CDR3, as DNA: TGCAGCGTGAAGAGGAGGTCAGGAAGTTTTCATTACGAGCAGTACTTC.

The chain is built from TRBV27 and TRBJ1-6; 7 bases fit TRBD1. CDR3 length equals 15 residues. Per the germline V gene, CDR1 is MNHEY and CDR2 is SMNVEV (reference sequence). Unmatched junction bases numbered 9, after V lost 5 bases and J lost 8 bases. CDR3 in amino acids: CASSQAAGGYSPLHF. The CDR3 nucleotides read TGTGCCAGCAGTCAAGCGGCAGGGGGGTATTCACCCCTCCACTTT.

The V and J genes are TRBV6-5 and TRBJ2-7; TRBD1 aligns across 9 bases. V dropped 2 bases and J dropped 4; count of bases not matched to a gene: 6. Germline lookup yields CDR1 MNHEY and CDR2 SVGAGI. This CDR3 region has 15 residues. CDR3 sequence: CASSYGGTGNYEQYF. Written as DNA, the CDR3 is TGTGCCAGCAGTTACGGTGGGACAGGGAATTACGAGCAGTACTTC.

This clone was detected once. V is TRBV6-5 and J is TRBJ1-4; D gene uncertain. The germline V gene encodes CDR1 MNHEY and CDR2 SVGAGI. Trimming removed 6 bases at V and 2 bases at J, with 13 bases between. This CDR3 is 15 amino acids long. Here the CDR3 reads CASRPLVETNEKLFF. The DNA for the CDR3 is TGTGCCAGCAGACCTCTTGTGGAGACTAATGAAAAACTGTTTTTT.

The gene calls are TRBV9 and TRBJ2-4; TRBD1 matches at 12 bases. Germline V lookup: CDR1 SGDLS, CDR2 YYNGEE. The length of the CDR3 is 16 residues. J gave up 6 bases and V 2 bases, and 6 bases lay outside the gene matches. The CDR3 loop reads CASSVGTGGLGNIQYF. CDR3 nucleotides: TGTGCCAGCAGCGTTGGGACAGGGGGCCTCGGAAACATTCAGTACTTC.